This is a list of T cell receptor beta chains from one sample in a study of blood T cell repertoires in COVID-19. The data were produced by immunoSEQ multiplex PCR, yet TCRdb's version contains in-frame clones alone and is incomplete. The table has around 160,000 clones, about 80% seen once. The sample consisted of PBMCs or T cells enriched from blood (not recorded which). The source is a man between 45 and 60 years old who had recovered from COVID-19. The CDR3 runs from the conserved cysteine through the conserved F or W. The D gene is left open where the match is weak. Size values are once, few and many counts, or a class for expanded clones, and some rows have none.

j_call cdr3_length d_call v_call clone_size cdr3_nt cdr3_aa
TRBJ1-3 12 NA TRBV29-1 once TGCAGCGTGGGAGACTCTGGAAACACCATATATTTT CSVGDSGNTIYF
TRBJ1-2 13 NA TRBV12-3/TRBV12-4 NA TGTGCCAGCAGCCCCGATTCGGTTTATGGCTACACCTTC CASSPDSVYGYTF
TRBJ2-1 18 TRBD2 TRBV18 NA TGTGCCAGCTCATCCAGCGCGACTAGCGGGAGAACGTATAATGAGCAGTTCTTC CASSSSATSGRTYNEQFF
TRBJ1-4 13 TRBD1 TRBV5-1 NA TGCGCCAGCAGACGGGACAGGAGAGAAAAACTGTTTTTT CASRRDRREKLFF
TRBJ2-3 13 TRBD2 TRBV6-5 NA TGTGCCAGCAGTTACGAGGGCCTAGCGGGCCAGTATTTT CASSYEGLAGQYF
TRBJ2-1 14 TRBD2 TRBV2 once TGTGCCAGCTACACTAGCGGATCCTACAATGAGCAGTTCTTC CASYTSGSYNEQFF
TRBJ1-2 17 TRBD1 TRBV5-1 NA TGCGCCAGCAGCTTGGCCGGACAGGGGGCGGGTAGCTATGGCTACACCTTC CASSLAGQGAGSYGYTF
TRBJ2-7 17 TRBD2 TRBV11-2 NA TGTGCCAGCAGCTTAGACCGACTAGCGGGAGGTTCCTACGAGCAGTACTTC CASSLDRLAGGSYEQYF
TRBJ2-5 15 NA TRBV6-5 NA TGTGCCAGCAGGCCCCAAGGTCAGGGTGGTGAGACCCAGTACTTC CASRPQGQGGETQYF
TRBJ2-4 16 TRBD2 TRBV24-1 NA TGTGCCACCAGATCTAGCGGGTCGGAGGCCAAAAACATTCAGTACTTC CATRSSGSEAKNIQYF
TRBJ1-1 13 NA TRBV10-2 NA TGCGCCAGCAGTGTGGTTCGGTCCACTGAAGCTTTCTTT CASSVVRSTEAFF
TRBJ1-6 13 TRBD1 TRBV30 NA TGTGCCTGGGTGGACAGGGGGGATTCACCCCTCCACTTT CAWVDRGDSPLHF
TRBJ2-7 15 NA TRBV27 NA TGTGCCAGCAGTTTAGGGCAGACCTCCGTCTACGAGCAGTACTTC CASSLGQTSVYEQYF
TRBJ1-2 15 NA TRBV4-1 few TGCGCCAGCAGCCAAGTTGGGGCCGGGAACTATGGCTACACCTTC CASSQVGAGNYGYTF
TRBJ2-7 12 NA TRBV6-1 NA TGTGCCAGCAGTGATGATCTATACGAGCAGTACTTC CASSDDLYEQYF
TRBJ1-1 13 NA TRBV30 NA TGTGCCTGGAACGAACGTCAGGGCACTGAAGCTTTCTTT CAWNERQGTEAFF
TRBJ2-7 13 NA TRBV28 NA TGTGCCAGCAGTTCCCGACAGACCTACGAGCAGTACTTC CASSSRQTYEQYF
TRBJ2-3 15 NA TRBV6-6 NA TGTGCCAGCAGCCCCCGTGACTCCGGCACAGATACGCAGTATTTT CASSPRDSGTDTQYF
TRBJ1-6 13 NA TRBV7-3 NA TGTGCCAGCAGCTTAACAGGGGGATCACCCCTCCACTTT CASSLTGGSPLHF
TRBJ1-4 14 TRBD1 TRBV15 NA TGTGCCACCAGTAGACAGGGGGCTGTTGAAAAACTGTTTTTT CATSRQGAVEKLFF
TRBJ2-5 13 NA TRBV28 NA TGTGCCAGCAGTTTGGGGCTAGCGGAGACCCAGTACTTC CASSLGLAETQYF
TRBJ1-1 13 TRBD1 TRBV10-1 once TGCGCCAGCAGGCAGGGGGTTATCACTGAAGCTTTCTTT CASRQGVITEAFF
TRBJ1-1 14 NA TRBV3-1/TRBV3-2 NA TGTGCCAGCAGCCACGATTGGGGGGACACTGAAGCTTTCTTT CASSHDWGDTEAFF
TRBJ2-7 12 NA TRBV6-6 NA TGTGCCAGCAGCCTAGGAATATACGAGCAGTACTTC CASSLGIYEQYF
TRBJ2-5 15 TRBD1 TRBV7-3 NA TGTGCCAGCAGCCGGACAGGGGGGACGGGAGAGACCCAGTACTTC CASSRTGGTGETQYF
TRBJ1-5 19 TRBD1 TRBV19 once TGTGCCAGTAGTTTACGGCGGACAGGGGGTTTGTCAGGTAATCAGCCCCAGCATTTT CASSLRRTGGLSGNQPQHF
TRBJ1-1 12 TRBD1 TRBV12-3/TRBV12-4 many TGTGCCAGCAGTTCCGTGACAGGGGAAGCTTTCTTT CASSSVTGEAFF